Listed below are T cell receptor beta chains from one sample, sequenced in a study of CD8 T cells in Susac syndrome. TCRdb itself ran the immunoSEQ multiplex PCR reads through MiXCR, one entry per CDR3 protein. This sample has about 300,000 distinct CDR3 sequences; roughly 85% occur once, and the top ten carry around 0.11%. Sequenced sample: CD8+ T cells from PBMCs. The receptors stem from a human donor with multiple sclerosis. Each CDR3 is given with its conserved first and last residue. A D gene is named only where the DNA matches it firmly. A row's size may be missing; if present it is once, few, many or a size class.

>.|.|TRBV4-1|TRBJ2-1
TGCGCCAGCAGCCTACAAAACAGGGCGAACTCCTACAATGAGCAGTTCTTC
CASSLQNRANSYNEQFF
>.|TRBD2|TRBV6-5|TRBJ2-7
TGTGCCAGTGCGACTAGCGGGATTACCTACGAGCAGTACTTC
CASATSGITYEQYF
>.|.|TRBV6-4|TRBJ2-5
TGTGCCAGCAGTGACTCAGAGAACGAGACCCAGTACTTC
CASSDSENETQYF
>.|.|TRBV12-5|TRBJ1-1
TGTGCTAGTGGTTTGGTACCATTGAACACTGAAGCTTTCTTT
CASGLVPLNTEAFF
>.|.|TRBV14|TRBJ2-1
TGTGCCAGCAGCCAGGATTCCCTGGCGAAGTTCTTC
CASSQDSLAKFF
>.|.|TRBV5-1|TRBJ1-5
TGCGCCAGCAGCCCCCTCGGGGCGAATAGCAATCAGCCCCAGCATTTT
CASSPLGANSNQPQHF
>.|.|TRBV9|TRBJ2-4
TGTGCCAGCAGCGACAACCCTTTATTTGGGAGTGGCATTCAGTACTTC
CASSDNPLFGSGIQYF
>once|.|TRBV23-1|TRBJ1-5
TGCGCCAGCAGCCCATGCGGGACGGACCTTGGTCAGCCCCAGCATTTT
CASSPCGTDLGQPQHF
>few|.|TRBV7-9|TRBJ2-1
TGTGCCAGCAGCTTAGGGGAGTCGGAGCAGTTCTTC
CASSLGESEQFF
>.|.|TRBV2|TRBJ2-7
TGTGCCAGCACCCCCTGGGGAGAGGGGCTCTACGAGCAGTACTTC
CASTPWGEGLYEQYF
>.|.|TRBV5-5|TRBJ1-5
TGTGCCAGCAGCCTTCGGGGAGTAAGCAATCAGCCCCAGCATTTT
CASSLRGVSNQPQHF
>.|.|TRBV3-1|TRBJ1-2
TGTGCCAGCAGCCCCACGGCAGAGGATAACTATGGCTACACCTTC
CASSPTAEDNYGYTF
>.|.|TRBV27|TRBJ2-3
TGTGCCAGCAGCTCGTCCAGGTCCCTAAGGGGGGATACGCAGTATTTT
CASSSSRSLRGDTQYF
>few|TRBD2|TRBV6-1|TRBJ2-1
TGTGCCAGCAGTCCGACTAGCGAGGGCACTGAGCAGTTCTTC
CASSPTSEGTEQFF
>.|.|TRBV6-5|TRBJ2-2
TGTGCCAGCAGTTACCTCAGGGAAGGGACCGGGGAGCTGTTTTTT
CASSYLREGTGELFF
>once|.|TRBV2|TRBJ2-1
TGTGCCAGCTTGGCAGGGGTGGTAGAAGGTCGGGACAATGAGCAGTTCTTC
CASLAGVVEGRDNEQFF
>once|.|TRBV29-1|TRBJ2-1
TGCAGCGTTGACGACTACAATGAGCAGTTCTTC
CSVDDYNEQFF
>few|.|TRBV4-1|TRBJ1-1
TGCGCCAGCAGCCAAGTCGGCGGGGGCACTGAGGCTTTCTTT
CASSQVGGGTEAFF
>once|.|TRBV19|TRBJ2-1
TGTGCCAGTAGTTTCTACACTAGATCGGATGAGCAGTTCTTC
CASSFYTRSDEQFF
>.|TRBD1|TRBV10-3|TRBJ2-2
TGTGCCATCCCCGGACAGGGGTCCGGGGAGCTGTTTTTT
CAIPGQGSGELFF
>once|.|TRBV23-1|TRBJ2-7
TGCGCCAGCAGTCATAGCAGGGGATACGAGTGGTACTTC
CASSHSRGYEWYF
>few|TRBD1|TRBV7-9|TRBJ2-5
TGTGCCAGCAGCTCCCCCCGGACAGGCGGAGAGACCCAGTACTTC
CASSSPRTGGETQYF
>.|.|TRBV20-1|TRBJ2-3
TGCAGTGCTAGAGACCCGATCAATACGCAGTATTTT
CSARDPINTQYF
>.|.|TRBV28|TRBJ1-1
TGTGCCAGCAGTTTACTAGCCGGGACTGAGAACACTGAAGCTTTCTTT
CASSLLAGTENTEAFF
>.|.|TRBV12-3/TRBV12-4|TRBJ2-1
TGTGCCAGCAGTTTCCTAGCTGGGTACAATGAGCAGTTCTTC
CASSFLAGYNEQFF
>.|.|TRBV12-5|TRBJ2-5
TGTGCTAGTGGCCCACCACAGCGGAGCCAAGAGACCCAGTACTTC
CASGPPQRSQETQYF
>.|.|TRBV7-9|TRBJ1-1
TGTGCCAGCAGCTTAGGAATCATTATGAACACTGAAGCTTTCTTT
CASSLGIIMNTEAFF
>once|.|TRBV5-1|TRBJ2-6
TGCGCCAGCAGCATGACCCAGGCTGGGGCCAACGTCCTGACTTTC
CASSMTQAGANVLTF
>.|.|TRBV28|TRBJ2-7
TGTGCCAGCCTGGAGAAGACGGGAGACGAGCAGTACTTC
CASLEKTGDEQYF
>.|.|TRBV5-6|TRBJ2-1
TGTGCCAGCATGGCGGGAAATGAGCAGTTCTTC
CASMAGNEQFF
>.|.|TRBV5-1|TRBJ1-1
TGCGCCAGCAGCTTGGGACAGATGGCTGAAGCTTTCTTT
CASSLGQMAEAFF
>.|.|TRBV6-2/TRBV6-3|TRBJ2-7
TGTGCCAGTCGACCGGGCCAAAAGCACGAGCAGTACTTC
CASRPGQKHEQYF
>once|.|TRBV20-1|TRBJ2-7
TGCAGTGCTAGTCGACAGAACGAGCAGTACTTC
CSASRQNEQYF
>.|.|TRBV10-3|TRBJ1-1
TGTGCCATCAGGAAGGAAGAGGGAGTCACTGAAGCTTTCTTT
CAIRKEEGVTEAFF
>.|.|TRBV29-1|TRBJ1-2
TGCAGCGTTCGGGACCATTATGGCTACACCTTC
CSVRDHYGYTF
>.|.|TRBV7-9|TRBJ1-1
TGTGCCAGCAGAAGAGCGACCAACACTGAAGCTTTCTTT
CASRRATNTEAFF
>.|.|TRBV5-1|TRBJ2-1
TGCGCCAGCAGAAGGGTGGCGTCCGGTAGCAATGAGCAGTTCTTC
CASRRVASGSNEQFF
>.|.|TRBV30|TRBJ1-1
TGTGCCTGGACTGTTGGTGTAGAAGCTTTCTTT
CAWTVGVEAFF
>.|TRBD1|TRBV9|TRBJ1-5
TGTGCCATCACCCCCGGGACAGGCAATTTCGGAAGCAATCAGCCCCAGCATTTT
CAITPGTGNFGSNQPQHF
>.|.|TRBV30|TRBJ2-5
TGTGCCTGGAGTGTACAGATAGAGACCCAGTACTTC
CAWSVQIETQYF
>.|.|TRBV19|TRBJ2-6
TGTGCCAGTAGTACTACAACTGGGGCCAACGTCCTGACTTTC
CASSTTTGANVLTF
>.|TRBD2|TRBV7-3|TRBJ2-2
TGTGCCAGCAGCAGTGGACTAGCGGGAGGTGTCACCGGGGAGCTGTTTTTT
CASSSGLAGGVTGELFF
>.|.|TRBV20-1|TRBJ1-5
TGCAGTGCTAGCCCGGGGGATCCGGTTCAGCCCCAGCATTTT
CSASPGDPVQPQHF
>.|.|TRBV28|TRBJ2-7
TGTGCCACCGGAGGCAGCTCCTACGAGCAGTACTTC
CATGGSSYEQYF
>.|TRBD1|TRBV2|TRBJ2-5
TGTGCCAGCACTTACAGGGGGCGAAGCGAGACCCAGTACTTC
CASTYRGRSETQYF
>.|TRBD1|TRBV28|TRBJ2-7
TGTGCCAGCAGCCCCCCGGACAGGGTAACCTACGAGCAGTACTTC
CASSPPDRVTYEQYF
>.|.|TRBV3-1|TRBJ1-5
TGTGCCAGCAGCCAAGGGGAATTTCAGCCCCAGCATTTT
CASSQGEFQPQHF
>.|TRBD1|TRBV10-3|TRBJ1-3
TGTGCCACCGCCGGGACAGGAACAATGGGAGGAAACACCATATATTTT
CATAGTGTMGGNTIYF
>.|.|TRBV4-1|TRBJ2-1
TGCGCCAGCAGCCCCGCTTATGGTCAGGATGAGCAGTTCTTC
CASSPAYGQDEQFF
>.|.|TRBV4-1|TRBJ2-7
TGCGCCAGCAGCCAAAGGAATCAACAGGGTAGGCACGAGCAGTACTTC
CASSQRNQQGRHEQYF
>.|.|TRBV15|TRBJ1-2
TGTGCCACCAGCAGAGATCGGGGGACGGTCGGCTACACCTTC
CATSRDRGTVGYTF
>.|.|TRBV7-8|TRBJ1-2
TGTGCCAGCAGCTTAGTAGGGGATGGCTACACCTTC
CASSLVGDGYTF
>once|.|TRBV9|TRBJ2-3
TGTGCCAGCAGCCCATTCCGGGAGACCACAGATACGCAGTATTTT
CASSPFRETTDTQYF
>.|.|TRBV23-1|TRBJ1-5
TGCGCCAGCAGTCTGGGCCCTTGGGAACCGAATCAGCCCCAGCATTTT
CASSLGPWEPNQPQHF
>.|.|TRBV28|TRBJ2-3
TGTGCCAGCAGTTTACGGATCCCAGGGAGAGATACGCAGTATTTT
CASSLRIPGRDTQYF